These T cell receptor beta chains were read from a single sample in a study of blood T cell repertoires in COVID-19. Only in-frame clones appear in the TCRdb table, and some are missing; sequencing was by immunoSEQ multiplex PCR. The data contain under 130,000 clones, roughly 79% of them singletons. Material for sequencing was peripheral blood. These receptor sequences come from a woman in her seventies with acute or convalescent COVID-19. The CDR3 runs from the conserved cysteine through the conserved F or W. The order of the fields is J gene, D gene, V gene, clone size, CDR3 protein, CDR3 DNA. The D gene is left open where the match is weak. Clone size is shown for a subset of rows, as once, few, many or a class of expanded clone.

j_gene: TRBJ2-7; d_gene: TRBD2; v_gene: TRBV11-2; abundance: -; CDR3aa: CASSPGLAGVEQYF; CDR3nt: TGTGCCAGCAGCCCGGGACTAGCGGGAGTTGAGCAGTACTTC
j_gene: TRBJ2-7; d_gene: -; v_gene: TRBV14; abundance: -; CDR3aa: CASSHESRWPGEQYF; CDR3nt: TGTGCCAGCAGCCATGAGAGCCGTTGGCCGGGCGAGCAGTACTTC
j_gene: TRBJ2-1; d_gene: TRBD2; v_gene: TRBV2; abundance: -; CDR3aa: CASSEGTTRYNEQFF; CDR3nt: TGTGCCAGCAGTGAGGGGACTACCCGCTACAATGAGCAGTTCTTC
j_gene: TRBJ2-3; d_gene: -; v_gene: TRBV30; abundance: few; CDR3aa: CAWSGGMSTDTQYF; CDR3nt: TGTGCCTGGAGCGGGGGAATGAGCACAGATACGCAGTATTTT
j_gene: TRBJ2-2; d_gene: -; v_gene: TRBV9; abundance: -; CDR3aa: CASSAFAGDTGELFF; CDR3nt: TGTGCCAGCAGCGCATTTGCGGGCGACACCGGGGAGCTGTTTTTT
j_gene: TRBJ2-1; d_gene: -; v_gene: TRBV5-4; abundance: -; CDR3aa: CASSLPWALNNEQFF; CDR3nt: TGTGCCAGCAGCTTGCCCTGGGCCCTAAACAATGAGCAGTTCTTC
j_gene: TRBJ2-2; d_gene: TRBD2; v_gene: TRBV7-2; abundance: -; CDR3aa: CASSLVLGGEVSTGELFF; CDR3nt: TGTGCCAGCAGCTTAGTTTTGGGAGGGGAGGTAAGCACCGGGGAGCTGTTTTTT
j_gene: TRBJ1-4; d_gene: -; v_gene: TRBV4-3; abundance: -; CDR3aa: CASSQDGGAGGEKLFF; CDR3nt: TGCGCCAGCAGCCAAGATGGGGGAGCCGGGGGTGAAAAACTGTTTTTT
j_gene: TRBJ2-3; d_gene: TRBD1; v_gene: TRBV11-2; abundance: -; CDR3aa: CASGPTGGIRTDTQYF; CDR3nt: TGTGCCAGCGGGCCGACAGGGGGCATCAGGACAGATACGCAGTATTTT
j_gene: TRBJ2-7; d_gene: TRBD1; v_gene: TRBV10-3; abundance: -; CDR3aa: CAISRQGSYEQYF; CDR3nt: TGTGCCATCAGCCGACAGGGTAGCTACGAGCAGTACTTC
j_gene: TRBJ2-7; d_gene: TRBD2; v_gene: TRBV6-2/TRBV6-3; abundance: -; CDR3aa: CASSYSMREDYEQYF; CDR3nt: TGTGCCAGCAGTTACTCGATGCGGGAGGACTACGAGCAGTACTTC
j_gene: TRBJ1-1; d_gene: -; v_gene: TRBV20-1; abundance: -; CDR3aa: CSASGVRDTEAFF; CDR3nt: TGCAGTGCTAGTGGAGTGAGGGACACTGAAGCTTTCTTT
j_gene: TRBJ2-7; d_gene: -; v_gene: TRBV28; abundance: -; CDR3aa: CASSFGGSGEQYF; CDR3nt: TGTGCCAGCAGTTTTGGAGGGAGCGGCGAGCAGTACTTC
j_gene: TRBJ1-3; d_gene: TRBD1; v_gene: TRBV29-1; abundance: -; CDR3aa: CSVGHRGNAGNTIYF; CDR3nt: TGCAGCGTTGGGCACAGGGGAAATGCTGGAAACACCATATATTTT
j_gene: TRBJ2-3; d_gene: TRBD1; v_gene: TRBV10-3; abundance: -; CDR3aa: CAISEKGPTGGRSDTQYF; CDR3nt: TGTGCCATCAGTGAGAAAGGTCCGACAGGGGGCAGATCAGATACGCAGTATTTT
j_gene: TRBJ2-5; d_gene: -; v_gene: TRBV7-2; abundance: -; CDR3aa: CASSLSRGVYQETQYF; CDR3nt: TGTGCCAGCAGCCTTAGCAGGGGGGTATACCAAGAGACCCAGTACTTC
j_gene: TRBJ1-2; d_gene: TRBD1; v_gene: TRBV7-2; abundance: -; CDR3aa: CASRLTQGARDYGYTF; CDR3nt: TGTGCCAGCAGACTCACACAGGGGGCGCGGGACTATGGCTACACCTTC
j_gene: TRBJ2-2; d_gene: TRBD2; v_gene: TRBV9; abundance: -; CDR3aa: CASSVRAGEIGELFF; CDR3nt: TGTGCCAGCAGCGTAAGAGCGGGAGAGATCGGGGAGCTGTTTTTT
j_gene: TRBJ1-2; d_gene: -; v_gene: TRBV6-5; abundance: -; CDR3aa: CASSYRTTFSYTF; CDR3nt: TGTGCCAGCAGTTACCGGACAACCTTTAGCTACACCTTC
j_gene: TRBJ2-5; d_gene: -; v_gene: TRBV30; abundance: -; CDR3aa: CAWSPLTGWETQYF; CDR3nt: TGTGCCTGGAGTCCACTAACAGGGTGGGAGACCCAGTACTTC
j_gene: TRBJ2-7; d_gene: -; v_gene: TRBV5-8; abundance: -; CDR3aa: CASTPRGYEQYF; CDR3nt: TGTGCCAGCACGCCCAGGGGCTACGAGCAGTACTTC
j_gene: TRBJ2-7; d_gene: TRBD1; v_gene: TRBV5-6; abundance: few; CDR3aa: CASSLGRGQYEQYF; CDR3nt: TGTGCCAGCAGCTTGGGCAGGGGGCAGTACGAGCAGTACTTC
j_gene: TRBJ2-3; d_gene: TRBD2; v_gene: TRBV4-3; abundance: once; CDR3aa: CASSQDRAGATDTQYF; CDR3nt: TGCGCCAGCAGCCAAGATAGAGCGGGAGCGACAGATACGCAGTATTTT
j_gene: TRBJ2-1; d_gene: TRBD1; v_gene: TRBV7-2; abundance: -; CDR3aa: CASSLKRGPPYNEQFF; CDR3nt: TGTGCCAGCAGCTTAAAGAGGGGGCCACCCTACAATGAGCAGTTCTTC
j_gene: TRBJ2-3; d_gene: -; v_gene: TRBV5-1; abundance: -; CDR3aa: CASSSTEFTDTQYF; CDR3nt: TGCGCCAGCAGCTCGACAGAGTTCACAGATACGCAGTATTTT
j_gene: TRBJ2-4; d_gene: TRBD2; v_gene: TRBV5-1; abundance: once; CDR3aa: CASSNPLTSGRKVGKNIQYF; CDR3nt: TGCGCCAGCAGCAACCCCTTGACTAGCGGGAGGAAGGTAGGTAAAAACATTCAGTACTTC
j_gene: TRBJ2-7; d_gene: TRBD1; v_gene: TRBV11-2; abundance: -; CDR3aa: CASGTGTGIYEQYF; CDR3nt: TGTGCCAGCGGGACCGGGACAGGGATCTACGAGCAGTACTTC